The present TCR beta chain was sequenced within a study of response to subunit inactivated influenza vaccine. General study findings and limits: Each seasonal influenza vaccination recruits few new T cells, the authors suggested.

TCRdb recomputed calls from the RT-PCR reads with MiXCR, one row per CDR3 protein. The sample records approximately 730,000 distinct CDR3 sequences, roughly 13% being singletons. This clonotype was picked up many times. Antigen specificity is unknown. Germline V gene data show CDR1 as SQVTM and CDR2 as ANQGSEA. Trimming at V came to 2 bases and at J to 5 bases, leaving 6 bases not matched to a gene. The CDR3 spans 15 residues. V usage is TRBV29-1 and J usage is TRBJ2-1; 10 bases are a match to TRBD2. Sequencing was performed on PBMCs from blood, taken 14 to 15 days before vaccination. The TCR originated in a man aged 45-65 years who received an inactivated influenza vaccine. CDR3 nucleotide sequence: TGCAGCGTTGAACTAGCGGGAGATACTAACAATGAGCAGTTCTTC. This sequence encodes CSVELAGDTNNEQFF.